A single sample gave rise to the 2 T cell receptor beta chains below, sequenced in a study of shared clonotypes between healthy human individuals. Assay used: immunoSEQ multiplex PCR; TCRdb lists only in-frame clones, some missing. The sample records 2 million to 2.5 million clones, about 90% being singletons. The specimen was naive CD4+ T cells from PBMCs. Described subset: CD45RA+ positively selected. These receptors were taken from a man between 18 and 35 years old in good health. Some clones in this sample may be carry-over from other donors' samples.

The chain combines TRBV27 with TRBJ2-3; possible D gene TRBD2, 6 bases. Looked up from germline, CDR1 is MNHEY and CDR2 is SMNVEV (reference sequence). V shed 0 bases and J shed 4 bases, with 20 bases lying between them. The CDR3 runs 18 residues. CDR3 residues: CASSLSQRLGGLPDTQYF. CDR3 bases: TGTGCCAGCAGTTTATCCCAACGGTTGGGAGGTCTTCCAGATACGCAGTATTTT.

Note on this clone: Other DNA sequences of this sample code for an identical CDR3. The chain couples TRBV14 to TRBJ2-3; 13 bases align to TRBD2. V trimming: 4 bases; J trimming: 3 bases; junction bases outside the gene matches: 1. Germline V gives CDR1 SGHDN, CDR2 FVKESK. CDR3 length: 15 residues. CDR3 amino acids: CASSLGLAGTDTQYF. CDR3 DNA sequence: TGTGCCAGCAGCCTGGGACTAGCGGGAACAGATACGCAGTATTTT.